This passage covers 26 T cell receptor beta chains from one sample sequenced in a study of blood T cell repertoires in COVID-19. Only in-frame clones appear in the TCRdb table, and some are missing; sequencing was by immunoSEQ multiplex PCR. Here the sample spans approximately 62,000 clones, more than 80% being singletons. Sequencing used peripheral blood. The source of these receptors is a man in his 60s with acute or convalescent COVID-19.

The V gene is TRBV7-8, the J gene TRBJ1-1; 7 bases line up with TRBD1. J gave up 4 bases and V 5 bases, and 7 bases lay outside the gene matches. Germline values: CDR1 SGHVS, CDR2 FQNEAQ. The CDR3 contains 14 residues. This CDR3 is CASSLGGGFTEAFF. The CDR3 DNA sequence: TGTGCCAGCAGCCTAGGAGGGGGCTTCACTGAAGCTTTCTTT.

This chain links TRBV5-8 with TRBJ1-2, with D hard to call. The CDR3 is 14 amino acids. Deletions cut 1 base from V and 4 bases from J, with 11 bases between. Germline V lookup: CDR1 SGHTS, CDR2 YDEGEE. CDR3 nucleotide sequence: TGTGCCAGCAGCTTGCTTCCAGGACTCTATGGCTACACCTTC. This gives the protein CASSLLPGLYGYTF.

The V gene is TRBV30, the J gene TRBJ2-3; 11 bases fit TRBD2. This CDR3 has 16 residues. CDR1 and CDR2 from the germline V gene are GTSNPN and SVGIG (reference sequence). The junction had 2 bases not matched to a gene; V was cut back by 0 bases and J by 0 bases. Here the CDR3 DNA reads TGTGCCTGGAGTGTAAGGACTAGCGGGAGCACAGATACGCAGTATTTT. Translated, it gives CAWSVRTSGSTDTQYF.

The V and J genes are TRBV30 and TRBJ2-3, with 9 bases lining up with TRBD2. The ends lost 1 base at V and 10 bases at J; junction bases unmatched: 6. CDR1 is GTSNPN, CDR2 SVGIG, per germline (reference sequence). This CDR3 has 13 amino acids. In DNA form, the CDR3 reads TGTGCCTGGAGTGGAGCGGGAGGTCCGGCGCAGTATTTT. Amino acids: CAWSGAGGPAQYF.

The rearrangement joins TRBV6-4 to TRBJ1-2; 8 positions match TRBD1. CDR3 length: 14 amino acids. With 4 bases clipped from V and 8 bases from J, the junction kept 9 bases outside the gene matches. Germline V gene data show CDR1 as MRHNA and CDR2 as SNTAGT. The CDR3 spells CASSAVTGVGGYTF. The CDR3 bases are TGTGCCAGCAGTGCCGTGACAGGGGTCGGGGGCTACACCTTC.

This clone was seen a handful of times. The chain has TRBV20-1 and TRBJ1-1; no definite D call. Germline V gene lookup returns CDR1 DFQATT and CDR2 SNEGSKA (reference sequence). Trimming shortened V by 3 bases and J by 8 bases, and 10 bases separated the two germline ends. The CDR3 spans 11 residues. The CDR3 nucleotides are TGCAGTGCTAGGTCAGTATCCGAAGCTTTCTTT. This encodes CSARSVSEAFF.

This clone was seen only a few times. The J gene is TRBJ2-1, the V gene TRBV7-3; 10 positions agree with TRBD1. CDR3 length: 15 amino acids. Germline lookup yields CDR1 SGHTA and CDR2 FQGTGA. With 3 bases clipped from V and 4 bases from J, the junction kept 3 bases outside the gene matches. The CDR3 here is CASSFGQGEYNEQFF. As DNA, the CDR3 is TGTGCCAGCAGCTTCGGACAGGGGGAGTACAATGAGCAGTTCTTC.

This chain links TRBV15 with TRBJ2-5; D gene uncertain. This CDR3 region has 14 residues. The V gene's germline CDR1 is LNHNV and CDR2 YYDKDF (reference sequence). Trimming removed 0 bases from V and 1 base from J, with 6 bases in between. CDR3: CATSRDLPQETQYF. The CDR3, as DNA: TGTGCCACCAGCAGAGATCTTCCCCAAGAGACCCAGTACTTC.

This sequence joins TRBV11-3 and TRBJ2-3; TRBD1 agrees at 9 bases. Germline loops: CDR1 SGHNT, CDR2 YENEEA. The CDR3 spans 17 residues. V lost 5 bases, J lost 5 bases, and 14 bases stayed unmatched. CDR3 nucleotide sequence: TGTGCCAGCAGCCAAGGGTTTTACAGGGGGCCCGGAGATACGCAGTATTTT. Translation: CASSQGFYRGPGDTQYF.

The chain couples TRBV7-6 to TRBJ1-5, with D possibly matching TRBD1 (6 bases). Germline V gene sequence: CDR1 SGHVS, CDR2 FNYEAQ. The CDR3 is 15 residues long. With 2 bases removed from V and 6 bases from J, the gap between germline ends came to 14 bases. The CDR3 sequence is CASSLFTGQGQPQHF. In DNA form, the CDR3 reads TGTGCCAGCAGCTTATTCACAGGGCAGGGTCAGCCCCAGCATTTT.

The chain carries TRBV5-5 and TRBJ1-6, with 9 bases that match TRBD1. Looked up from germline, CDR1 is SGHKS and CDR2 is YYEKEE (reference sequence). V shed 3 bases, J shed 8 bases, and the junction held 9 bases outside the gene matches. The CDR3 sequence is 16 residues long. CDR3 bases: TGTGCCAGCAGCTCCCAGCCCGGGACAGGGTATTCACCCCTCCACTTT. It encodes CASSSQPGTGYSPLHF.

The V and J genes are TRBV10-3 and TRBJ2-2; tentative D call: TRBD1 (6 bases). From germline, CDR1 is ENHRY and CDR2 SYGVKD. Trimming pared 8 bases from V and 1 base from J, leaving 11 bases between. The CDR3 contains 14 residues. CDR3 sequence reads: CAIEQGRNTGELFF. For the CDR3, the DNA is TGTGCCATCGAACAGGGTAGGAACACCGGGGAGCTGTTTTTT.

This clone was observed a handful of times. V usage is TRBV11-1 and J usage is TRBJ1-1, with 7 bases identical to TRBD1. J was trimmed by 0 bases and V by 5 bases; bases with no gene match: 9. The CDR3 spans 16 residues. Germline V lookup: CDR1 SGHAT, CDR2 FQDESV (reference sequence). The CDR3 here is CASSPRPTGVNTEAFF. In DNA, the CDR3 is TGTGCCAGCAGCCCCCGCCCCACAGGGGTGAACACTGAAGCTTTCTTT.

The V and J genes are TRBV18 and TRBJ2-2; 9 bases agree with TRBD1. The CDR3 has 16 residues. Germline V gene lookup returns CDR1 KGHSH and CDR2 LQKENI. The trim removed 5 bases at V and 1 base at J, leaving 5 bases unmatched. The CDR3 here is CASSSRQGGNTGELFF. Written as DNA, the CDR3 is TGTGCCAGCTCATCCCGACAGGGGGGGAACACCGGGGAGCTGTTTTTT.

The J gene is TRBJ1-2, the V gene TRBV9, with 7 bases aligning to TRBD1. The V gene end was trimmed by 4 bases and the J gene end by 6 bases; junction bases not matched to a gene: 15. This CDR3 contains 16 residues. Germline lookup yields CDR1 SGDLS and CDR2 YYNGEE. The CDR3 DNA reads TGTGCCAGCAGCTTGAGTCCCGACAGGGTAGGGGATGGCTACACCTTC. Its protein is CASSLSPDRVGDGYTF.

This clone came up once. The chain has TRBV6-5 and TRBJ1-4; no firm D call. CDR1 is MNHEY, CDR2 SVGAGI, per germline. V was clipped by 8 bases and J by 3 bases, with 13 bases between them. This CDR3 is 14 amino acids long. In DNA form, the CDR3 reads TGTGCCAGCCTATCCCGAGAATCTAATGAAAAACTGTTTTTT. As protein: CASLSRESNEKLFF.

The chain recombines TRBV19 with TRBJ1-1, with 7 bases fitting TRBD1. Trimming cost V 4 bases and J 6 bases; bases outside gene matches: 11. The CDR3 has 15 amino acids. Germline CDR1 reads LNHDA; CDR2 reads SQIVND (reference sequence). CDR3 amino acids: CASSKPGQWIPEAFF. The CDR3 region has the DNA TGTGCCAGTAGTAAACCGGGACAGTGGATACCTGAAGCTTTCTTT.

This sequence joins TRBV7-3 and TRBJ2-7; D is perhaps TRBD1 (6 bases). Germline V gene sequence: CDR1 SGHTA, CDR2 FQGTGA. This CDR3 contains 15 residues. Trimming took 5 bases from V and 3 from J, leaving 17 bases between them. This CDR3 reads CASSINSDSYYEQYF. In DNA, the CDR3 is TGTGCCAGCAGCATCAACTCGGACAGCTACTACGAGCAGTACTTC.

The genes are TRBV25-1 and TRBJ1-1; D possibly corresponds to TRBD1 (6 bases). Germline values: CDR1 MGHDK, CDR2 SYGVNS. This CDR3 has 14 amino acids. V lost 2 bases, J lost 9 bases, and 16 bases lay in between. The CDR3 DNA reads TGTGCCAGCAGTGAAGTTCCGGACAGCCTAAAAGCTTTCTTT. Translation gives CASSEVPDSLKAFF.

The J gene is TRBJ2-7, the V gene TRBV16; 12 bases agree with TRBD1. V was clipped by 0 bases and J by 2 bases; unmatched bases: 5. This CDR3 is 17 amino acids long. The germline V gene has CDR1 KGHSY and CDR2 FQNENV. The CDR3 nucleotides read TGTGCCAGCAGCCAATCGGGGGACAGGGGGCTAACCTACGAGCAGTACTTC. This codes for CASSQSGDRGLTYEQYF.

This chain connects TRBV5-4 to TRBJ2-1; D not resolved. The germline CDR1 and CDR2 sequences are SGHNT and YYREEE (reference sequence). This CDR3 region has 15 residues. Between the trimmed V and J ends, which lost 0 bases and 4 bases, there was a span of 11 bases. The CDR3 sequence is CASSLDLKSYNEQFF. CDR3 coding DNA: TGTGCCAGCAGCTTGGACTTGAAATCTTACAATGAGCAGTTCTTC.

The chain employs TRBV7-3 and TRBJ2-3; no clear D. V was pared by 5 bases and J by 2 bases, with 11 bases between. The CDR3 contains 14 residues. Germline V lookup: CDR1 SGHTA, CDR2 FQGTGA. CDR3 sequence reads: CASSTSVDTDTQYF. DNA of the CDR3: TGTGCCAGCAGCACCTCCGTAGACACAGATACGCAGTATTTT.

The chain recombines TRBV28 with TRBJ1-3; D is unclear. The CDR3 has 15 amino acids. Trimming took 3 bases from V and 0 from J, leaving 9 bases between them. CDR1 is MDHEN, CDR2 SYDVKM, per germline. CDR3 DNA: TGTGCCAGCAGTTTCAACGGTTACTCTGGAAACACCATATATTTT. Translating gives CASSFNGYSGNTIYF.

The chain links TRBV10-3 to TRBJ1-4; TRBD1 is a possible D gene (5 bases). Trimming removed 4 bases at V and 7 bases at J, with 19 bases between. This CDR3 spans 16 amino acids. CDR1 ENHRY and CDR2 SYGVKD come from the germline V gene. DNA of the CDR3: TGTGCCATCAGTGGTACCGGACAAGTTAGTGGTGAAAAACTGTTTTTT. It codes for CAISGTGQVSGEKLFF.

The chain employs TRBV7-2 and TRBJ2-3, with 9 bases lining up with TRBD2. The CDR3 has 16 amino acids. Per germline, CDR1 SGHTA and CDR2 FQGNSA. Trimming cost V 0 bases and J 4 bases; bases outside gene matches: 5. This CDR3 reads CASSLAGGRAADTQYF. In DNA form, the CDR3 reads TGTGCCAGCAGCTTAGCAGGCGGGAGGGCCGCAGATACGCAGTATTTT.

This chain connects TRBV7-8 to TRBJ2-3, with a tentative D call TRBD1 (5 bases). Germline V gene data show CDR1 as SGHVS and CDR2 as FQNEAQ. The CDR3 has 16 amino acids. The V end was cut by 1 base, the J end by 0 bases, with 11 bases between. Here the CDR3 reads CASSLVTGWSTDTQYF. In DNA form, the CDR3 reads TGTGCCAGCAGCTTAGTTACAGGATGGAGCACAGATACGCAGTATTTT.